These T cell receptor beta chains were read from a single sample in a study of CD8 T cells in ankylosing spondylitis. TCRdb independently ran MiXCR on the 5' RACE reads; one entry per CDR3 protein. The sample has 50,000 to 60,000 distinct CDR3 sequences; 6.5% to 9% are singletons. Sequenced material: blood, either unsorted or a sorted T cell fraction (not recorded which). These receptors all come from a female donor with ankylosing spondylitis or in good health (not recorded which). The CDR3 runs from the conserved cysteine through the conserved F or W. D genes are given only for firm matches. Clone size is shown for a subset of rows, as once, few, many or a class of expanded clone.

D	size	V	J	CDR3	DNA
TRBD2	many	TRBV5-5	TRBJ2-3	CASSLKRLAGDGTDTQYF	TGTGCCAGCAGCTTGAAGAGACTAGCGGGGGATGGCACAGATACGCAGTATTTT
.	few	TRBV5-3	TRBJ2-1	CARSPGLFYEQFF	TGTGCCAGGAGCCCGGGACTCTTCTATGAGCAGTTCTTC
TRBD2	many	TRBV5-1	TRBJ2-3	CASSLGLAGPTDTQYF	TGCGCCAGCAGCTTGGGACTAGCGGGGCCGACAGATACGCAGTATTTT
.	many	TRBV27	TRBJ2-5	CASSPHDRLTETQYF	TGTGCCAGCAGTCCCCACGACAGGCTCACAGAGACCCAGTACTTC
.	many	TRBV20-1	TRBJ2-7	CSARDGRARDLGQYF	TGCAGTGCTAGAGATGGCCGGGCCAGGGATTTAGGGCAGTACTTC
TRBD1	.	TRBV7-2	TRBJ2-5	CASSLASGQLFQETQYF	TGTGCCAGCAGCTTAGCCTCGGGACAGCTTTTCCAAGAGACCCAGTACTTC
.	many	TRBV5-1	TRBJ1-2	CASSFGGAQTGNYGYTF	TGCGCCAGCAGCTTTGGTGGTGCTCAGACGGGGAACTATGGCTACACCTTC
.	many	TRBV3-1	TRBJ1-1	CASSHQGAGEAFF	TGTGCCAGCAGCCACCAAGGGGCAGGTGAAGCTTTCTTT
.	.	TRBV5-1	TRBJ2-5	CASSLEVGAETQYF	TGCGCCAGCAGCTTGGAGGTCGGCGCGGAGACCCAGTACTTC
TRBD1	many	TRBV12-3/TRBV12-4	TRBJ1-2	CASSSFEDRVGYTF	TGTGCCAGCAGTAGCTTTGAGGACAGGGTCGGCTACACCTTC
.	many	TRBV12-3/TRBV12-4	TRBJ2-3	CASSLSPDTQYF	TGTGCCAGCAGTTTAAGTCCAGATACGCAGTATTTT
TRBD1	few	TRBV5-1	TRBJ1-5	CASSLDGQGGQPQHF	TGCGCCAGCAGCTTAGACGGACAGGGTGGTCAGCCCCAGCATTTT